These 3 T cell receptor beta chains came from one sample sequenced in a study of T-cell memory formation after mild COVID-19. TCRdb reanalysed the 5' RACE reads using MiXCR and keeps one entry per CDR3 protein. Of approximately 150,000 distinct CDR3 sequences detected, roughly 13% appear once; the ten largest clones hold approximately 3.5%. Input material: PBMCs or a T cell subset sorted from them (not recorded which). Receptors were obtained from a man between 18 and 29 years old who had mild COVID-19 (a few samples of this study predate the infection). Cell type and time point are not known.

The chain has TRBV21-1 and TRBJ1-2; the D segment call TRBD1 is taken from the table without a DNA check. TRBV21-1 is shown as a pseudogene. This CDR3 has 15 residues. In DNA, the CDR3 is TGTGCCAGCACCCAAAGGGGAGGGGGCGCCTATGGCTACACCTTC. Its protein is CASTQRGGGAYGYTF.

V usage is TRBV5-1 and J usage is TRBJ1-1, with 8 bases lining up with TRBD1. The V segment lost 3 bases and the J segment 5 bases; nucleotides outside the gene matches: 6. In germline, CDR1 is SGHRS, CDR2 YFSETQ. This CDR3 is 14 amino acids long. CDR3 DNA: TGCGCCAGCAGCTCCGGACAGGGTCGGACTGAAGCTTTCTTT. Its protein product is CASSSGQGRTEAFF.

This clonotype was seen only a few times. The chain uses TRBV15 and TRBJ1-6; a weak D match, TRBD1 (6 bases). The germline V gene encodes CDR1 LNHNV and CDR2 YYDKDF (reference sequence). The V and J ends lost 8 bases and 6 bases respectively, with 11 bases between them. This CDR3 comprises 13 residues. CDR3 residues: CATGGGRNSPLHF. For the CDR3, the DNA is TGTGCCACCGGGGGCGGTCGTAATTCACCCCTCCACTTT.